This T cell receptor beta chain was captured by sequencing in a study of T cell repertoires in cytomegalovirus infection. Study overall: Selected CMV epitopes included recently identified HLA-C-restricted ones as well as well-studied HLA-B-restricted ones. Both CMV infection and a matching HLA type were indicated by public TCR beta signatures.

Germline CDR1 reads SGHVS; CDR2 reads FNYEAQ. The CDR3 consists of 11 residues. Trimming took 9 bases from V and 0 from J, leaving 5 bases between them. TCRdb passed the reads through MiXCR, listing each CDR3 protein once. Found here are 900,000 to 950,000 distinct CDR3 sequences, approximately 33% of them singletons; the top ten hold about an eighth. This clonotype was seen many times. Its antigen remains unidentified. Study-wide results and limits: Pooled public TCR beta family frequency picked out CMV carriers with the relevant HLA. Ex vivo responses were dominated by HLA-C-restricted CMV-specific TCR beta clonotypes.

The chain joins TRBV7-6 to TRBJ1-2; D call uncertain. Sequenced here: cultured CD8+ T cells from PBMCs, sampled from culture after CMV antigen stimulation. This TCR was recovered from a human donor in good health (CMV status not recorded). Some clones in this sample may be carry-over from other donors' samples. In DNA, the CDR3 is TGTGCCAGTGGGTCTAACTATGGCTACACCTTC. Its translation is CASGSNYGYTF. The full variable domain, rest sourced from reference TRBV7-6 and TRBJ1-2, is GAGVSQSPRYKVTKRGQDVALRCDPISGHVSLYWYRQALGQGPEFLTYFNYEAQQDKSGLPNDRFSAERPEGSISTLTIQRTEQRDSAMYRCASGSNYGYTFGSGTRLTVV.